This T cell receptor beta chain is from a study of blood T cells in healthy people across ages. Study-level findings and limits: Strong correlation existed between TCR beta diversity and naive T cell percentage. Researchers judged that diversity estimates from one million T cells fell short of true values.

On this clonotype itself: Its specificity is unknown.

The second PCR ran about 6 to 12 cycles with a sample-barcoded 5' primer and J-beta primers. Every cDNA was tagged by a template-switch adaptor with 12 random nucleotides. MiXCR, applied by TCRdb to the 5' RACE reads, yields one record per CDR3 protein. The sample holds hundreds of thousands of distinct CDR3 sequences, 49% seen once. V was pared by 0 bases and J by 7 bases, with 11 bases between. Looked up from germline, CDR1 is SGDLS and CDR2 is YYNGEE. The CDR3 spans 14 residues. This receptor was taken from an older woman in good health. This chain links TRBV9 with TRBJ2-1; D is uncertain. Sequencing input: blood. This CDR3 is CASSVVTSSNEQFF. Written as DNA, the CDR3 is TGTGCCAGCAGCGTAGTAACCAGTAGTAATGAGCAGTTCTTC.